A single sample gave rise to the 21 T cell receptor beta chains below, sequenced in a study of cytomegalovirus exposure and HLA in healthy donors. This PCR relied on a set of 60 Vbeta primers and 13 Jbeta primers. The table came from immunoSEQ multiplex PCR; TCRdb's copy has only in-frame clones and leaves some out. The data contain 85,000 to 100,000 clones, around 82% of them seen just once; the ten biggest clones take up just over 0.75%. Sequencing was done on a sample of PBMCs. Receptors were obtained from a woman aged 55-70 years in good health and CMV-seronegative.

This chain links TRBV28 with TRBJ2-7, with no clear D. The CDR3 loop spans 14 amino acids. Trimming stripped 4 bases from V and 2 bases from J, with 12 bases between. CDR1 is MDHEN, CDR2 SYDVKM, per germline. The CDR3 loop reads CASSSPRRAYEQYF. Here the CDR3 DNA reads TGTGCCAGCAGTTCTCCACGGAGAGCCTACGAGCAGTACTTC.

The table lists this clone with a count of one. The V and J genes are TRBV19 and TRBJ2-7; 9 bases fit TRBD1. The CDR3 is 13 residues long. Germline V lookup: CDR1 LNHDA, CDR2 SQIVND (reference sequence). V was pared by 6 bases and J by 3 bases, with 3 bases of the junction left unmatched. DNA for the CDR3: TGTGCCAGTAGCCGGGACAGGGACTACGAGCAGTACTTC. Its translation is CASSRDRDYEQYF.

The J gene is TRBJ2-5, the V gene TRBV9; TRBD2 matches at 11 bases. V lost 0 bases to trimming and J lost 0 bases; unmatched junction nucleotides: 7. The CDR3 extends over 18 amino acids. The germline V gene has CDR1 SGDLS and CDR2 YYNGEE. The CDR3 spells CASSVAGSSGGHQETQYF. The DNA for the CDR3 is TGTGCCAGCAGCGTAGCGGGGTCTAGCGGGGGGCACCAAGAGACCCAGTACTTC.

The CDR3 protein is CASSSKDRDPYEQYF. In nucleotides, the CDR3 is TGTGCCAGCAGCTCCAAGGACAGGGATCCCTACGAGCAGTACTTC. The chain employs TRBV9 and TRBJ2-7; 8 bases are a match to TRBD1. Trimming removed 4 bases from V and 2 bases from J; junction bases left unmatched: 8. The CDR3 has 15 residues. CDR1 is SGDLS and CDR2 is YYNGEE in the germline V gene.

This chain connects TRBV27 to TRBJ2-7, with 9 nucleotides matching TRBD1. V lost 6 bases to trimming and J lost 5 bases; unmatched junction nucleotides: 2. CDR1 is MNHEY, CDR2 SMNVEV, per germline (reference sequence). This CDR3 is built from 12 residues. The CDR3 region is CASRGQGNEQYF. DNA for the CDR3: TGTGCCAGCAGAGGACAGGGGAACGAGCAGTACTTC.

This clone showed up just once. This chain uses TRBV27 with TRBJ2-3; D uncertain. Trimming took 2 bases from V and 6 from J, leaving 12 bases between them. CDR3 length equals 14 residues. Per germline, CDR1 MNHEY and CDR2 SMNVEV (reference sequence). The CDR3 bases are TGTGCCAGCAGTTTAGGCAGGTCGCCGGATACGCAGTATTTT. Translating gives CASSLGRSPDTQYF.

The rearrangement links TRBV28 to TRBJ1-2; tentatively, D is TRBD1 (5 bases). Germline CDR1 reads MDHEN; CDR2 reads SYDVKM. V was pared by 5 bases and J by 2 bases, with 9 bases between. This CDR3 is built from 13 residues. In nucleotides, the CDR3 is TGTGCCAGCAGTATCGACAGAAACTATGGCTACACCTTC. Translation gives CASSIDRNYGYTF.

The chain uses TRBV5-6 and TRBJ2-3, with a weak D call TRBD2 (5 bases). Germline V gene sequence: CDR1 SGHDT, CDR2 YYEEEE. CDR3 length equals 14 residues. V lost 1 base to trimming and J lost 5 bases, with 11 bases between them. For the CDR3, the DNA is TGTGCCAGCAGCTTGTCGAAAGGAGGAGATACGCAGTATTTT. This codes for CASSLSKGGDTQYF.

The rearrangement uses TRBV7-2 and TRBJ1-6, with D possibly being TRBD1 (6 bases). The CDR3 sequence is 16 residues long. CDR1 and CDR2 (germline): SGHTA, FQGNSA. The V end was cut by 5 bases, the J end by 2 bases, with 13 bases between. For the CDR3, the DNA is TGTGCCAGCAGCCTCAGGGGAAGGACCTATAATTCACCCCTCCACTTT. This gives the protein CASSLRGRTYNSPLHF.

This chain uses TRBV28 with TRBJ1-2; D gene uncertain. The germline V and J ends were trimmed by 2 bases and 4 bases, with 14 bases remaining between them. Germline CDR1 is MDHEN and CDR2 is SYDVKM. The CDR3 spans 15 residues. The CDR3 protein is CASSLGGLTRYGYTF. The CDR3 DNA follows: TGTGCCAGCAGTTTAGGAGGGCTAACTCGCTATGGCTACACCTTC.

This clone was seen more than once but under ten times. V usage is TRBV30 and J usage is TRBJ1-1, with 8 bases aligning to TRBD1. The CDR3 is 18 amino acids. The V gene's germline CDR1 is GTSNPN and CDR2 SVGIG (reference sequence). Unmatched junction bases numbered 18, after V lost 3 bases and J lost 3 bases. The CDR3 coding sequence is TGTGCCTGGAGGGGCGGACAGGGTTGGAGTGTATCGGACACTGAAGCTTTCTTT. Translation: CAWRGGQGWSVSDTEAFF.

This rearrangement joins TRBV2 to TRBJ1-4; 8 bases are shared with TRBD1. Germline V lookup: CDR1 SNHLY, CDR2 FYNNEI. CDR3 length: 13 residues. Unmatched junction bases numbered 3, after V lost 7 bases and J lost 5 bases. For the CDR3, the DNA is TGTGCCAGCACCCGGGACAGGAATGAAAAACTGTTTTTT. Protein product: CASTRDRNEKLFF.

This chain links TRBV7-8 with TRBJ2-1; the match to TRBD1 covers 8 bases. The CDR3 is 16 residues long. Trimming removed 1 base from V and 6 bases from J; junction bases left unmatched: 8. The V gene's germline CDR1 is SGHVS and CDR2 FQNEAQ. The CDR3 DNA sequence: TGTGCCAGCAGCTTAGTGGGACAGGCCGGCATCAATGAGCAGTTCTTC. Translation gives CASSLVGQAGINEQFF.

This chain uses TRBV19 with TRBJ2-1; 12 bases are shared with TRBD2. The V gene's germline CDR1 is LNHDA and CDR2 SQIVND (reference sequence). V lost 5 bases and J lost 5; bases outside the gene matches: 4. The CDR3 contains 15 residues. CDR3 protein: CASSPRTSGDNEQFF. In nucleotides, the CDR3 is TGTGCCAGTAGTCCTCGGACTAGCGGGGACAATGAGCAGTTCTTC. Variable domain in full (rest from reference TRBV19 and TRBJ2-1): DGGITQSPKYLFRKEGQNVTLSCEQNLNHDAMYWYRQDPGQGLRLIYYSQIVNDFQKGDIAEGYSVSREKKESFPLTVTSAQKNPTAFYLCASSPRTSGDNEQFFGPGTRLTVL.

V is TRBV7-9 and J is TRBJ2-3; TRBD2 agrees at 9 bases. V was pared by 4 bases and J by 5 bases, with 13 bases of the junction left unmatched. This CDR3 has 17 amino acids. The V gene's germline CDR1 is SEHNR and CDR2 FQNEAQ (reference sequence). CDR3 DNA sequence: TGTGCCAGCAGCTCTCCCGGGACTAGCACCCTGATAGATACGCAGTATTTT. As protein: CASSSPGTSTLIDTQYF.

This clone was observed a single time. The chain carries TRBV5-1 and TRBJ1-4; TRBD1 aligns across 9 bases. Germline CDR1 SGHRS, CDR2 YFSETQ. The ends lost 4 bases at V and 6 bases at J; junction bases unmatched: 7. This CDR3 is 15 amino acids long. This chain's CDR3 is CASSTRQGEDEKLFF. The CDR3 bases are TGCGCCAGCAGCACAAGACAGGGGGAGGATGAAAAACTGTTTTTT.

This clone was seen a single time. The V and J genes are TRBV6-5 and TRBJ2-3; D might be TRBD1 (5 bases). CDR1 is MNHEY, CDR2 SVGAGI, per germline. Trimming left V 3 bases short and J 0 bases short, with 10 bases between. This CDR3 contains 15 residues. The DNA for the CDR3 is TGTGCCAGCAGTTATGGGGCAGGTAGCACAGATACGCAGTATTTT. It specifies CASSYGAGSTDTQYF.

This chain connects TRBV5-5 to TRBJ2-7; no clear D gene. Trimming removed 3 bases at V and 0 bases at J, with 13 bases between. This CDR3 has 15 residues. Per germline, CDR1 SGHKS and CDR2 YYEKEE (reference sequence). CDR3 in DNA: TGTGCCAGCAGCTCTTCTCCAACTGACTCCTACGAGCAGTACTTC. Protein product: CASSSSPTDSYEQYF.

The CDR3 sequence is CASSGRGYGYTF. The CDR3 coding sequence is TGTGCCAGCAGTGGCAGGGGATATGGCTACACCTTC. V gene TRBV27 combines with J gene TRBJ1-2; a weak D match, TRBD1 (6 bases). The CDR3 has 12 residues. Germline V gene data show CDR1 as MNHEY and CDR2 as SMNVEV (reference sequence). V lost 5 bases to trimming and J lost 5 bases, with 9 bases between them.

The rearrangement uses TRBV6-5 and TRBJ2-7; D uncertain. The CDR3 loop spans 14 amino acids. Trimming stripped 2 bases from V and 2 bases from J, with 10 bases between. Looked up from germline, CDR1 is MNHEY and CDR2 is SVGAGI. CDR3 sequence (DNA): TGTGCCAGCAGTTACACATTTCCCACCTACGAGCAGTACTTC. This gives the protein CASSYTFPTYEQYF.

The CDR3, as DNA: TGCGCCAGCAGCTTGGCCACCGGGGATACGCAGTATTTT. The encoded protein is CASSLATGDTQYF. This sequence joins TRBV5-1 and TRBJ2-3; D uncertain. The V end lost 0 bases, the J end lost 6 bases, and 8 bases lay between the germline ends. Germline lookup yields CDR1 SGHRS and CDR2 YFSETQ. The CDR3 loop spans 13 amino acids.